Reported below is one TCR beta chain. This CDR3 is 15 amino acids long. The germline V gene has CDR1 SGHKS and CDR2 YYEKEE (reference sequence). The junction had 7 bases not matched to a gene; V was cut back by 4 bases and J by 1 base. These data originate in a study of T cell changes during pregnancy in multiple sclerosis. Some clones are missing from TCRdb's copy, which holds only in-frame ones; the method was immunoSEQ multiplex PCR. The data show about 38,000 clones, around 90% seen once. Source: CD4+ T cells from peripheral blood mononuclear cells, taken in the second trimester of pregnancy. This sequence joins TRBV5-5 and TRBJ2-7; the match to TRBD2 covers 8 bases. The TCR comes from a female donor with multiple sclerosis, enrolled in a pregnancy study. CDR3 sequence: CASSPTGTSSYEQYF. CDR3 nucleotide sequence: TGTGCCAGCAGCCCTACCGGGACTAGTTCCTACGAGCAGTACTTC.